This entry lists 10 T cell receptor beta chains sequenced from one sample in a study of cytomegalovirus exposure and HLA in healthy donors. The PCR was carried out with 60 Vbeta primers and 13 Jbeta primers. The assay was immunoSEQ multiplex PCR, and TCRdb's table has in-frame clones only and misses some. The sample comprises about 170,000 clones, approximately 80% of which are singletons, and 0.75% to 0.8% rests with the top ten. The sequenced material came from PBMCs. The origin of the receptors is a female donor in good health and CMV-seronegative.

V is TRBV20-1 and J is TRBJ1-2; no reliable D call. Germline V gene data show CDR1 as DFQATT and CDR2 as SNEGSKA (reference sequence). V gave up 5 bases and J gave up 4 bases, with 8 bases separating them. The CDR3 totals 11 residues. The CDR3 sequence is CSAEALYGYTF. CDR3 DNA sequence: TGCAGTGCTGAAGCACTCTATGGCTACACCTTC.

The V gene is TRBV7-2, the J gene TRBJ2-7, with a tentative D call TRBD2 (6 bases). The V and J ends lost 0 bases and 1 base respectively, with 10 bases between them. Germline V gene lookup returns CDR1 SGHTA and CDR2 FQGNSA. This CDR3 region has 15 residues. The CDR3 coding sequence is TGTGCCAGCAGCTTAGCCAGCGGGTGGTCCTACGAGCAGTACTTC. Translation gives CASSLASGWSYEQYF.

The rearrangement links TRBV28 to TRBJ1-2, with TRBD1 matching over 9 bases. The CDR3 consists of 14 residues. From germline, CDR1 is MDHEN and CDR2 SYDVKM. V shed 6 bases and J 6 bases; nucleotides not matched to a gene: 8. CDR3 residues: CASRARDRANGYTF. Written as DNA, the CDR3 is TGTGCCAGCAGAGCGCGGGACAGGGCAAATGGCTACACCTTC.

This chain uses TRBV19 with TRBJ1-1; 7 bases match TRBD1. The J segment lost 6 bases and the V segment lost 6 bases, leaving 16 bases of the junction unmatched. Per the germline V gene, CDR1 is LNHDA and CDR2 is SQIVND (reference sequence). This CDR3 comprises 16 residues. For the CDR3, the DNA is TGTGCCAGTAGCCCTAATAGGGCAGGGGGTAGGGCTGAAGCTTTCTTT. Its protein is CASSPNRAGGRAEAFF.

The V gene is TRBV5-1, the J gene TRBJ2-5; perhaps TRBD2 as D (5 bases). V was pared by 1 base and J by 2 bases, with 9 bases between. CDR3 length: 14 residues. Per the germline V gene, CDR1 is SGHRS and CDR2 is YFSETQ. DNA of the CDR3: TGCGCCAGCAGCTTGCGGGGATCTCAAGAGACCCAGTACTTC. The encoded protein is CASSLRGSQETQYF. Variable domain in full (rest from reference TRBV5-1 and TRBJ2-5): KAGVTQTPRYLIKTRGQQVTLSCSPISGHRSVSWYQQTPGQGLQFLFEYFSETQRNKGNFPGRFSGRQFSNSRSEMNVSTLELGDSALYLCASSLRGSQETQYFGPGTRLLVL.

V and J are TRBV18 and TRBJ1-5; no definite D call. The CDR3 length is 13 residues. Trimming stripped 4 bases from V and 5 bases from J, with 9 bases between. Per germline, CDR1 KGHSH and CDR2 LQKENI. The DNA of the CDR3 is TGTGCCAGCTCACTTCAGGAAGATCAGCCCCAGCATTTT. It specifies CASSLQEDQPQHF.

The chain combines TRBV19 with TRBJ2-2, with D possibly matching TRBD2 (6 bases). The CDR3 is made up of 14 amino acids. V shed 6 bases and J shed 8 bases, with 16 bases lying between them. Germline lookup yields CDR1 LNHDA and CDR2 SQIVND (reference sequence). CDR3 loop: CASSRLASLGELFF. The DNA for the CDR3 is TGTGCCAGTAGCCGCCTAGCGTCCCTGGGGGAGCTGTTTTTT.

V usage is TRBV7-2 and J usage is TRBJ1-4; D is uncertain. The germline V gene encodes CDR1 SGHTA and CDR2 FQGNSA. V gave up 1 base and J gave up 1 base, with 13 bases separating them. This CDR3 is 17 amino acids long. In nucleotides, the CDR3 is TGTGCCAGCAGCTTAGGGGCCCAGGCTAAAACTAATGAAAAACTGTTTTTT. Residues: CASSLGAQAKTNEKLFF.

V is TRBV9 and J is TRBJ2-3, with unresolved D. V dropped 5 bases and J dropped 0 bases, with 10 bases sitting between them. The germline gives CDR1 SGDLS, CDR2 YYNGEE. CDR3 length equals 14 residues. CDR3 loop: CASSLVTSTDTQYF. The CDR3 region has the DNA TGTGCCAGCAGTCTGGTTACTAGCACAGATACGCAGTATTTT.

V usage is TRBV27 and J usage is TRBJ1-5; 7 nucleotides line up with TRBD1. Germline V gene sequence: CDR1 MNHEY, CDR2 SMNVEV (reference sequence). Trimming cost V 5 bases and J 6 bases; bases outside gene matches: 13. The CDR3 spans 16 residues. DNA for the CDR3: TGTGCCAGCAGTGCCGAGACAGGGTTCGGTAGTCAGCCCCAGCATTTT. It encodes CASSAETGFGSQPQHF.